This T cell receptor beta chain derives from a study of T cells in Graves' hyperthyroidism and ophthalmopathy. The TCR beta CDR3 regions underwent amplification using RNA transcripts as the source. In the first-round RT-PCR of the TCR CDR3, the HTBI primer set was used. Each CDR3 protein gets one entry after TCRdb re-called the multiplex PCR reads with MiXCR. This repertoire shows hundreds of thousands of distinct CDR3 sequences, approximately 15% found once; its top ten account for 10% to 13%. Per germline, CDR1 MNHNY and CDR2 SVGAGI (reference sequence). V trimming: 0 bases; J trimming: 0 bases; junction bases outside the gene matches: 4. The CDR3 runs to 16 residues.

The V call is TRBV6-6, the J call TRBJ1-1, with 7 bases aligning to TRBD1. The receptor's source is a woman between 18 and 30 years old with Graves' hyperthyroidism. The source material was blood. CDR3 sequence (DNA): TGTGCCAGCAGTTACTCGTCAGGGGGGTTGAACACTGAAGCTTTCTTT. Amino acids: CASSYSSGGLNTEAFF.